The 32 T cell receptor beta chains presented below share a single source sample, sequenced in a study of beta chain features in type 1 diabetes. Expressed TCRB transcripts were sequenced after all isolated RNA was converted to cDNA. The protocol was immunoSEQ multiplex PCR, while the TCRdb copy is restricted to in-frame clones and leaves out a portion. The data contain around 600,000 clones, around 12% of them singletons. What these receptors recognize is not known. Study-level results: Type 1 diabetes patients showed a moderate but significant shortening of TCRB CDR3s in all four CD4+ subsets.

Input material: naive CD4+ T cells from blood. All receptors derive from a man aged 30 to 39 with type 1 diabetes.

The chain recombines TRBV7-2 with TRBJ1-5; D uncertain. With 6 bases removed from V and 4 bases from J, the gap between germline ends came to 10 bases. Germline V CDR1 and CDR2: SGHTA, FQGNSA. The CDR3 is made up of 13 amino acids. CDR3 DNA sequence: TGTGCCAGCAGGTCGGGCGAGAATCAGCCCCAGCATTTT. Its translation is CASRSGENQPQHF.

This clone was recorded a few times. This chain joins TRBV7-9 and TRBJ1-2, with no clear D. The germline CDR1 and CDR2 sequences are SEHNR and FQNEAQ (reference sequence). V was pared by 8 bases and J by 4 bases, with 17 bases between. CDR3 length: 14 residues. The CDR3 coding sequence is TGTGCCAGCTCCTTTGTAACGGGGTCCTATGGCTACACCTTC. Protein sequence: CASSFVTGSYGYTF.

This clone has only a few counts. At one end, the junction sequence differs from germline, possibly due to a read error. The chain uses TRBV6-6 and TRBJ1-1; D may be TRBD1 (6 bases). The germline gives CDR1 MNHNY, CDR2 SVGAGI (reference sequence). The CDR3 contains 13 residues. CDR3 in DNA: TGTGCCAGCACTTACTCAGGGGTAGCTGAAGCTTTCTTT. Translating gives CASTYSGVAEAFF.

To note about this clone: The same CDR3 also results from other DNA sequences found in this sample. This chain joins TRBV5-1 and TRBJ2-5, with D possibly matching TRBD2 (5 bases). The CDR3 totals 13 residues. V lost 4 bases and J lost 0, with 7 bases in between. Per germline, CDR1 SGHRS and CDR2 YFSETQ. The CDR3 region is CASSGGHQETQYF. CDR3 nucleotide sequence: TGCGCCAGCAGCGGAGGCCACCAAGAGACCCAGTACTTC.

This clone was seen a handful of times. The chain joins TRBV7-2 to TRBJ2-3, with no clear D. V gave up 5 bases and J gave up 8 bases, with 17 bases separating them. The CDR3 has 14 residues. CDR1 SGHTA and CDR2 FQGNSA come from the germline V gene. The CDR3 reads CASSLNSGIGTQYF. Written as DNA, the CDR3 is TGTGCCAGCAGCCTGAACTCTGGGATAGGTACGCAGTATTTT.

The chain employs TRBV7-9 and TRBJ2-5, with TRBD2 identical over 7 bases. The CDR3 contains 13 residues. V shed 8 bases, J shed 1 base, and the junction held 4 bases outside the gene matches. The germline CDR1 and CDR2 sequences are SEHNR and FQNEAQ (reference sequence). In nucleotides, the CDR3 is TGTGCCAGCTTGCCGGGGGGCCAAGAGACCCAGTACTTC. Protein sequence: CASLPGGQETQYF.

V and J are TRBV18 and TRBJ2-7; D ambiguous. The CDR3 is 13 residues long. Trimming took 4 bases from V and 3 from J, leaving 10 bases between them. Germline CDR1 KGHSH, CDR2 LQKENI. CDR3 coding DNA: TGTGCCAGCTCACTGAATGGGAACTACGAGCAGTACTTC. Its protein product is CASSLNGNYEQYF.

The genes are TRBV11-2 and TRBJ2-7; 8 nucleotides align to TRBD1. Unmatched junction bases numbered 8, after V lost 6 bases and J lost 1 base. Looked up from germline, CDR1 is SGHAT and CDR2 is FQNNGV. This CDR3 region has 15 residues. The CDR3 DNA sequence: TGTGCCAGCAGACTTAGGACAGGGATTTCCTACGAGCAGTACTTC. This encodes CASRLRTGISYEQYF.

As regards this clone: Other DNA sequences in the sample encode the same CDR3. The chain employs TRBV9 and TRBJ2-3, with a weak D call TRBD2 (6 bases). The CDR3 spans 14 residues. The germline V gene has CDR1 SGDLS and CDR2 YYNGEE. V lost 0 bases to trimming and J lost 6 bases, with 11 bases between them. This CDR3 is CASSVEPLADTQYF. Written as DNA, the CDR3 is TGTGCCAGCAGCGTAGAACCCCTAGCGGATACGCAGTATTTT.

The chain uses TRBV10-3 and TRBJ1-1, with a tentative D call TRBD1 (5 bases). V lost 3 bases and J 6 bases, leaving 17 bases between the germline ends. Germline assignment: CDR1 ENHRY and CDR2 SYGVKD. The CDR3 extends over 15 amino acids. CDR3: CAISESQGPGSEAFF. The CDR3 DNA reads as TGTGCCATCAGTGAATCCCAGGGTCCGGGGTCTGAAGCTTTCTTT.

V gene TRBV11-2 combines with J gene TRBJ2-1; TRBD2 agrees at 8 bases. CDR1 is SGHAT and CDR2 is FQNNGV in the germline V gene. Trimming removed 7 bases from V and 2 bases from J; junction bases left unmatched: 7. The CDR3 extends over 15 amino acids. The CDR3 nucleotides are TGTGCCAGCACCTCGGACGGGGGGGCCTACAATGAGCAGTTCTTC. Protein product: CASTSDGGAYNEQFF.

This clone was seen a handful of times. The V call is TRBV27, the J call TRBJ1-5; D is unresolved. The length of the CDR3 is 13 residues. V lost 4 bases to trimming and J lost 3 bases, with 7 bases between them. CDR1 is MNHEY, CDR2 SMNVEV, per germline (reference sequence). For the CDR3, the DNA is TGTGCCAGCAGTTCGTTTTACAATCAGCCCCAGCATTTT. Protein product: CASSSFYNQPQHF.

The chain combines TRBV4-2 with TRBJ2-5; 12 bases map to TRBD2. The CDR3 is 17 residues long. V trimming: 0 bases; J trimming: 2 bases; junction bases outside the gene matches: 4. Per the germline V gene, CDR1 is LGHNA and CDR2 is YNFKEQ. DNA of the CDR3: TGTGCCAGCAGCCAAGACCCGACTAGCGGGGGTCAAGAGACCCAGTACTTC. It yields the protein CASSQDPTSGGQETQYF.

The genes are TRBV14 and TRBJ2-1; D gene uncertain. The length of the CDR3 is 15 residues. Trimming took off 4 bases at V and 3 bases at J, with 13 bases between the two ends. Germline V lookup: CDR1 SGHDN, CDR2 FVKESK. CDR3 residues: CASSPDLSFYNEQFF. In DNA form, the CDR3 reads TGTGCCAGCAGCCCCGACTTATCCTTCTACAATGAGCAGTTCTTC.

In DNA, the CDR3 is TGTGCCAGCAGTGCTATCGGGTCCGGGGAGACCCAGTACTTC. Its translation: CASSAIGSGETQYF. The chain carries TRBV25-1 and TRBJ2-5; D unclear. The ends were cut back, 4 bases at V and 5 bases at J, with 14 bases in the middle. Germline V gives CDR1 MGHDK, CDR2 SYGVNS. The CDR3 sequence is 14 residues long.

The chain joins TRBV6-1 to TRBJ2-7; either TRBD1 or TRBD2 may supply D (5 bases each). The CDR3 has 14 amino acids. The V gene lost 10 bases and the J gene lost 7 bases, with 23 bases spanning the gap. Germline CDR1 and CDR2: MNHNS and SASEGT. DNA for the CDR3: TGTGCCATACTGCCGGGACGGAACCTGTGGGAGCAGTACTTC. This gives the protein CAILPGRNLWEQYF.

V is TRBV6-5 and J is TRBJ1-1; D is unclear. The CDR3 covers 10 residues. Germline CDR1 and CDR2: MNHEY and SVGAGI. V lost 5 bases and J 5 bases, leaving 3 bases between the germline ends. CDR3 amino acids: CASSPTEAFF. The DNA of the CDR3 is TGTGCCAGCAGTCCAACTGAAGCTTTCTTT.

V and J are TRBV30 and TRBJ2-3; the match to TRBD2 covers 9 bases. CDR1 is GTSNPN, CDR2 SVGIG, per germline (reference sequence). Trimming removed 0 bases from V and 4 bases from J; junction bases left unmatched: 14. This CDR3 spans 18 amino acids. CDR3 sequence reads: CAWSVVPSSGDVADTQYF. CDR3 coding DNA: TGTGCCTGGAGTGTAGTCCCCTCTAGCGGGGATGTGGCAGATACGCAGTATTTT.

The V and J genes are TRBV25-1 and TRBJ2-5; D is undetermined. V was clipped by 1 base and J by 1 base, with 13 bases between them. Looked up from germline, CDR1 is MGHDK and CDR2 is SYGVNS. This CDR3 is built from 16 residues. The DNA for the CDR3 is TGTGCCAGCAGTGAATTCCGGGCTGACCTCCAAGAGACCCAGTACTTC. Translated: CASSEFRADLQETQYF.

This clone showed up just a few times. This rearrangement joins TRBV2 to TRBJ1-6; possible D gene TRBD1, 5 bases. The ends were cut back, 2 bases at V and 9 bases at J, with 8 bases in the middle. Looked up from germline, CDR1 is SNHLY and CDR2 is FYNNEI. This CDR3 spans 13 amino acids. This CDR3 is CASSEQGGSPLHF. DNA for the CDR3: TGTGCCAGCAGTGAACAGGGAGGTTCACCCCTCCACTTT.

The chain links TRBV10-2 to TRBJ2-5, with D uncertain. This CDR3 comprises 12 residues. The germline V and J ends were trimmed by 8 bases and 1 base, with 8 bases remaining between them. The germline gives CDR1 WSHSY, CDR2 SAAADI. The CDR3 region is CASGNTQETQYF. The CDR3 region has the DNA TGCGCCAGCGGGAATACCCAAGAGACCCAGTACTTC.

On this clone: Other DNA sequences of this sample code for an identical CDR3. This chain connects TRBV29-1 to TRBJ2-7, with 9 positions matching TRBD1. The CDR3 is made up of 12 amino acids. Germline V gives CDR1 SQVTM, CDR2 ANQGSEA. V lost 6 bases to trimming and J lost 2 bases; unmatched junction nucleotides: 2. The CDR3 DNA sequence: TGCAGCGTCTGGACAGGGGCCTACGAGCAGTACTTC. Its translation: CSVWTGAYEQYF.

The rearrangement links TRBV6-5 to TRBJ1-1; D is ambiguous. V was shortened by 4 bases and J by 0 bases, with 9 bases between the two germline ends. This CDR3 region has 14 residues. Looked up from germline, CDR1 is MNHEY and CDR2 is SVGAGI. The CDR3 coding sequence is TGTGCCAGCAGTTTCACGGACCTGAACACTGAAGCTTTCTTT. Translating it yields CASSFTDLNTEAFF.

This clone was detected only a few times. This chain connects TRBV19 to TRBJ2-7; D is possibly TRBD1 or TRBD2 (5 bases each). Trimming stripped 5 bases from V and 3 bases from J, with 11 bases between. The CDR3 is 13 residues long. The V gene's germline CDR1 is LNHDA and CDR2 SQIVND (reference sequence). CDR3 nucleotides: TGTGCCAGTAGTCAGAGGGACCTCTACGAGCAGTACTTC. Protein sequence: CASSQRDLYEQYF.

This clone was seen a few times. The rearrangement joins TRBV23-1 to TRBJ1-1; 9 nucleotides agree with TRBD1. TRBV23-1 is an open reading frame, and its role is uncertain. The V gene end was trimmed by 8 bases and the J gene end by 12 bases; junction bases not matched to a gene: 22. The CDR3 is 16 amino acids. The CDR3 region is CASSGRYRGRLRIPFF. CDR3 sequence (DNA): TGCGCCAGCTCGGGGCGCTACAGGGGGCGCCTAAGGATTCCTTTCTTT.

The J gene is TRBJ1-1, the V gene TRBV18; D possibly corresponds to TRBD1 (6 bases). The germline gives CDR1 KGHSH, CDR2 LQKENI. There are 13 residues in the CDR3. Trimming pared 2 bases from V and 11 bases from J, leaving 15 bases between. The DNA of the CDR3 is TGTGCCAGCTCACCAATGGACAGCGTGTTGGCTTTCTTT. This sequence encodes CASSPMDSVLAFF.

This clone was counted only a few times. This chain connects TRBV10-3 to TRBJ2-5, with 8 bases that match TRBD1. V was clipped by 2 bases and J by 4 bases; unmatched bases: 3. CDR3 length: 14 residues. CDR1 and CDR2 from the germline V gene are ENHRY and SYGVKD. The CDR3 DNA reads as TGTGCCATCAGTGAGCGCGACAGGGGAGAGACCCAGTACTTC. Protein: CAISERDRGETQYF.

The chain uses TRBV29-1 and TRBJ2-1; D perhaps matches TRBD1 (6 bases). The CDR3 length is 13 residues. Per germline, CDR1 SQVTM and CDR2 ANQGSEA. Trimming stripped 4 bases from V and 5 bases from J, with 12 bases between. For the CDR3, the DNA is TGCAGCGTTGGATTGCAGGGGAACAATGAGCAGTTCTTC. Translation gives CSVGLQGNNEQFF.

The table lists this clone with a few counts. The gene calls are TRBV7-9 and TRBJ2-3; the D gene is possibly TRBD2 (7 bases). V was cut by 4 bases and J by 1 base, with 12 bases left in between. Per the germline V gene, CDR1 is SEHNR and CDR2 is FQNEAQ (reference sequence). The CDR3 runs 15 residues. This CDR3 is CASSSGGRGTDTQYF. DNA for the CDR3: TGTGCCAGCAGCTCGGGGGGCAGGGGCACAGATACGCAGTATTTT.

This clone has a handful of counts. This chain connects TRBV20-1 to TRBJ1-3; D is uncertain. The CDR3 extends over 11 amino acids. Germline CDR1 reads DFQATT; CDR2 reads SNEGSKA (reference sequence). Trimming took off 3 bases at V and 5 bases at J, with 5 bases between the two ends. CDR3 sequence reads: CSASIRNTIYF. The CDR3 nucleotides read TGCAGTGCTAGTATACGAAACACCATATATTTT.

The chain has TRBV5-6 and TRBJ1-2, with TRBD1 as a possible D gene (5 bases). V gave up 7 bases and J gave up 8 bases, with 24 bases separating them. Germline-derived CDR1 and CDR2 are SGHDT and YYEEEE. The CDR3 is made up of 15 amino acids. The CDR3: CASGPTPGRTDGYTF. The CDR3 nucleotides read TGTGCCAGCGGCCCGACCCCGGGGCGCACAGACGGCTACACCTTC. The whole variable domain, filled in from reference TRBV5-6 and TRBJ1-2, reads DAGVTQSPTHLIKTRGQQVTLRCSPKSGHDTVSWYQQALGQGPQFIFQYYEEEERQRGNFPDRFSGHQFPNYSSELNVNALLLGDSALYLCASGPTPGRTDGYTFGSGTRLTVV.

The chain links TRBV7-9 to TRBJ2-2, with unresolved D. The CDR3 contains 14 residues. V lost 1 base and J 5 bases, leaving 8 bases between the germline ends. Looked up from germline, CDR1 is SEHNR and CDR2 is FQNEAQ (reference sequence). CDR3 DNA: TGTGCCAGCAGCTTAGTTTGGGCTACCGGGGAGCTGTTTTTT. It specifies CASSLVWATGELFF. Together with reference TRBV7-9 and TRBJ2-2, the CDR3 gives the full variable domain: DTGVSQNPRHKITKRGQNVTFRCDPISEHNRLYWYRQTLGQGPEFLTYFQNEAQLEKSRLLSDRFSAERPKGSFSTLEIQRTEQGDSAMYLCASSLVWATGELFFGEGSRLTVL.